Sequencing of this TCR beta chain was carried out in a study of blood T cells in healthy people across ages. A J-beta primer mix and a sample-barcoded 5' primer were used in a second PCR of about 7 to 11 cycles. Individual samples furnished no less than 3 million CDR3-containing paired-end reads apiece. TCRdb passed the 5' RACE reads through MiXCR, listing each CDR3 protein once. The sample records about 970,000 distinct CDR3 sequences, just over 50% being singletons. Germline V gives CDR1 SGHTA, CDR2 FQGNSA. With 3 bases clipped from V and 0 bases from J, the junction kept 4 bases outside the gene matches. CDR3 length equals 16 residues. This clonotype was detected only a few times. Its antigen is unknown. Regarding the study as a whole: Estimates drawn from one million T cells were deemed to understate diversity.

The clonotype was recovered from a woman in her sixties or seventies in good health. The rearrangement links TRBV7-2 to TRBJ2-2; the match to TRBD1 covers 7 bases. Sequencing input: blood. This CDR3 reads CASSFGQGANTGELFF. The CDR3 DNA reads TGTGCCAGCAGCTTCGGTCAGGGGGCGAACACCGGGGAGCTGTTTTTT.